This entry lists 27 T cell receptor beta chains sequenced from one sample in a study of blood T cells in healthy people across ages. A J-beta primer mix and a sample-barcoded 5' primer were used in a second PCR of roughly 6 to 11 cycles. Using its own MiXCR run on the 5' RACE reads, TCRdb lists one record per CDR3 protein. The table has 1.6 million or so distinct CDR3 sequences, 34% seen once; the top ten hold about 11%. What was sequenced was blood. These receptors were obtained from a woman under 40 in good health.

V and J are TRBV20-1 and TRBJ1-5; no firm D call. Between the trimmed V and J ends, which lost 0 bases and 4 bases, there was a span of 16 bases. From germline, CDR1 is DFQATT and CDR2 SNEGSKA (reference sequence). This CDR3 has 16 amino acids. The CDR3 sequence: CSARDITAQWNQPQHF. CDR3 DNA: TGCAGTGCTAGAGATATCACGGCCCAGTGGAATCAGCCCCAGCATTTT.

This clonotype was counted only a few times. V is TRBV10-3 and J is TRBJ2-1; 11 bases agree with TRBD2. This CDR3 region has 19 residues. CDR1 and CDR2 (germline): ENHRY, SYGVKD. Germline trimming cut 4 bases from V and 6 bases from J; bases unmatched to any gene: 17. In nucleotides, the CDR3 is TGTGCCATCAGTGCAAATTCCGGGACTAGCGGATCACCGTCCAATGAGCAGTTCTTC. Amino acid sequence: CAISANSGTSGSPSNEQFF.

The chain uses TRBV7-6 and TRBJ2-4; either TRBD1 or TRBD2 may fit D (7 bases each). The J call is uncertain, as TRBJ2-7 better fits the DNA end. This CDR3 spans 16 amino acids. CDR1 and CDR2 from the germline V gene are SGHVS and FNYEAQ. CDR3 DNA: TGTGCCAGCAGCTTAGAAGCGGGACAGTTTCAATCCGAGCAGTACTTC. Protein: CASSLEAGQFQSEQYF.

V and J are TRBV5-1 and TRBJ1-2; the match to TRBD1 covers 8 bases. The CDR3 is made up of 15 amino acids. Looked up from germline, CDR1 is SGHRS and CDR2 is YFSETQ. V lost 3 bases to trimming and J lost 10 bases; unmatched junction nucleotides: 14. The CDR3 sequence: CASSSKPDRVWAYTF. The CDR3 region has the DNA TGCGCCAGCAGCTCGAAACCGGACAGGGTTTGGGCCTACACCTTC.

V usage is TRBV4-3 and J usage is TRBJ2-2; 8 bases are a match to TRBD2. The CDR3 is made up of 15 amino acids. Per germline, CDR1 LGHNA and CDR2 YSLEER. Unmatched junction bases numbered 6, after V lost 6 bases and J lost 3 bases. As DNA, the CDR3 is TGCGCCAGCAGTAGGACTAGCTCCTACACCGGGGAGCTGTTTTTT. Protein: CASSRTSSYTGELFF.

This clonotype was counted only a few times. This rearrangement joins TRBV27 to TRBJ1-1; D remains unclear. Looked up from germline, CDR1 is MNHEY and CDR2 is SMNVEV (reference sequence). Trimming took 6 bases from V and 8 from J, leaving 13 bases between them. The CDR3 extends over 12 amino acids. The CDR3 nucleotides read TGTGCCAGCAGCCAAGGTGGCAGGGAAGCTTTCTTT. This codes for CASSQGGREAFF.

As regards this clonotype: In this CDR3 the conserved last residue, phenylalanine or tryptophan, is missing, so a read error is likely. This rearrangement joins TRBV5-1 to TRBJ2-5; D is unresolved. The CDR3 is 12 residues long. Trimming shortened V by 2 bases and J by 1 base, and 3 bases separated the two germline ends. Germline CDR1 and CDR2: SGHRS and YFSETQ. In nucleotides, the CDR3 is TGCGCCAGCAGCTTCACCCAAGAGACCCAGTACAAA. It specifies CASSFTQETQYK.

A few counts support this clonotype. The chain is built from TRBV12-3 or TRBV12-4 and TRBJ2-3; 7 bases align to TRBD2. CDR3 length: 17 residues. V lost 6 bases and J lost 2; bases outside the gene matches: 14. For the CDR3, the DNA is TGTGCCAGCAGACCCCGCGGGAGCGGGGCTTACACAGATACGCAGTATTTT. Its protein product is CASRPRGSGAYTDTQYF.

The CDR3 DNA follows: TGTGCCACCAGCAGAGGCGGGAGCTACGAGCAGTACTTC. As protein: CATSRGGSYEQYF. The chain employs TRBV15 and TRBJ2-7; TRBD2 matches 7 bases. Trimming at V came to 1 base and at J to 3 bases, leaving 0 bases not matched to a gene. This CDR3 region has 13 residues. Germline V CDR1 and CDR2: LNHNV, YYDKDF (reference sequence).

This chain connects TRBV20-1 to TRBJ1-1, with TRBD1 matching over 7 bases. Germline V CDR1 and CDR2: DFQATT, SNEGSKA (reference sequence). CDR3 length equals 14 residues. The V segment lost 0 bases and the J segment 12 bases; nucleotides outside the gene matches: 13. The CDR3 region is CSARDGAGEQGSFF. For the CDR3, the DNA is TGCAGTGCTAGAGATGGAGCTGGTGAACAGGGGTCTTTCTTT.

The chain employs TRBV20-1 and TRBJ2-1; TRBD1 matches at 8 bases. The CDR3 extends over 14 amino acids. Trimming removed 3 bases from V and 6 bases from J; junction bases left unmatched: 7. The germline V gene encodes CDR1 DFQATT and CDR2 SNEGSKA (reference sequence). The CDR3: CSARWQGASNEQFF. In nucleotides, the CDR3 is TGCAGTGCTAGGTGGCAGGGGGCCTCCAATGAGCAGTTCTTC.

With regard to this clonotype: The germline gene is not matched at one end of the junction; a read error may be the cause. The V and J genes are TRBV30 and TRBJ1-5; D might be TRBD1 (6 bases). Germline V gene data show CDR1 as GTSNPN and CDR2 as SVGIG (reference sequence). This CDR3 contains 16 residues. CDR3 sequence (DNA): TGTGTCTGGAGTCGGCTCGGGACAACCGGGATCAACCCCCAGCATTTT. Protein: CVWSRLGTTGINPQHF.

This clonotype came up a few times. This chain uses TRBV4-1 with TRBJ2-3, with 8 bases fitting TRBD2. V shed 5 bases, J shed 2 bases, and the junction held 12 bases outside the gene matches. The germline CDR1 and CDR2 sequences are MGHRA and YSYEKL. This CDR3 has 17 amino acids. CDR3 region: CASSFRPGLGNTDTQYF. As DNA, the CDR3 is TGCGCCAGCAGCTTTCGTCCGGGACTAGGGAACACAGATACGCAGTATTTT.

The gene calls are TRBV7-8 and TRBJ2-7; 12 bases agree with TRBD2. The germline gives CDR1 SGHVS, CDR2 FQNEAQ. The CDR3 totals 16 residues. With V trimmed by 1 base and J by 1 base, 2 bases remained unmatched. This chain's CDR3 is CASSLGTSGMSYEQYF. CDR3 DNA sequence: TGTGCCAGCAGCTTAGGGACTAGCGGGATGTCCTACGAGCAGTACTTC.

The CDR3 protein is CSAGPPGLGNNEQFF. The CDR3 DNA follows: TGCAGTGCTGGACCCCCAGGGCTAGGGAACAATGAGCAGTTCTTC. V is TRBV20-1 and J is TRBJ2-1, with D possibly TRBD1 on 5 matching bases. Germline V lookup: CDR1 DFQATT, CDR2 SNEGSKA (reference sequence). This CDR3 region has 15 residues. Between the trimmed V and J ends, which lost 5 bases and 5 bases, there was a span of 19 bases.

V gene TRBV7-3 combines with J gene TRBJ2-5; D is ambiguous. V lost 5 bases to trimming and J lost 5 bases, with 12 bases between them. The CDR3 has 13 residues. Germline-derived CDR1 and CDR2 are SGHTA and FQGTGA. The CDR3 loop reads CASSPKIEETQYF. The DNA of the CDR3 is TGTGCCAGCAGCCCTAAAATCGAGGAGACCCAGTACTTC.

The chain uses TRBV11-2 and TRBJ2-3; TRBD2 aligns across 7 bases. Germline V lookup: CDR1 SGHAT, CDR2 FQNNGV. CDR3 length: 18 amino acids. V was clipped by 0 bases and J by 2 bases; unmatched bases: 11. CDR3 protein: CASSLDQGSGRYTDTQYF. As DNA, the CDR3 is TGTGCCAGCAGCTTAGATCAAGGTAGCGGGCGATACACAGATACGCAGTATTTT.

This clonotype was seen a handful of times. The CDR3 reads CSVTGLAGQETQYF. DNA for the CDR3: TGCAGCGTTACCGGACTAGCGGGACAGGAGACCCAGTACTTC. The chain employs TRBV29-1 and TRBJ2-5; 12 bases map to TRBD2. This CDR3 comprises 14 residues. With 5 bases clipped from V and 5 bases from J, the junction kept 6 bases outside the gene matches. Per germline, CDR1 SQVTM and CDR2 ANQGSEA.

This sequence joins TRBV3-1 and TRBJ2-3, with 7 bases fitting TRBD2. Germline assignment: CDR1 LGHDT and CDR2 YNNKEL (reference sequence). Trimming took 6 bases from V and 4 from J; bases not matched to a gene: 7. This CDR3 has 14 residues. As DNA, the CDR3 is TGTGCCAGCAGACACGGACTAGAAGCAGATACGCAGTATTTT. Protein product: CASRHGLEADTQYF.

The V call is TRBV3-1, the J call TRBJ1-1; 9 nucleotides match TRBD1. Germline CDR1 LGHDT, CDR2 YNNKEL (reference sequence). Trimming cost V 4 bases and J 7 bases; bases outside gene matches: 4. The CDR3 has 13 amino acids. In nucleotides, the CDR3 is TGTGCCAGCAGCCTCGGACAGGGGAGTGAAGCTTTCTTT. It encodes CASSLGQGSEAFF.

The chain couples TRBV3-1 to TRBJ2-1; D is possibly TRBD2 (5 bases). CDR3 length: 13 amino acids. V was shortened by 7 bases and J by 7 bases, with 14 bases between the two germline ends. Germline assignment: CDR1 LGHDT and CDR2 YNNKEL (reference sequence). In DNA form, the CDR3 reads TGTGCCAGCACGTCAGTTGGGAGAAATGAGCAGTTCTTC. Its protein is CASTSVGRNEQFF.

V and J are TRBV9 and TRBJ2-7, with no clear D. The germline V gene has CDR1 SGDLS and CDR2 YYNGEE. The V and J ends lost 4 bases and 1 base respectively, with 12 bases between them. CDR3 length: 14 residues. The CDR3 DNA is TGTGCCAGCAGCTCCTGGGAAGGGTCCTACGAGCAGTACTTC. Protein product: CASSSWEGSYEQYF.

The gene calls are TRBV18 and TRBJ2-5; D ambiguous. V lost 2 bases, J lost 2 bases, and 12 bases lay in between. The CDR3 runs 15 residues. The germline V gene has CDR1 KGHSH and CDR2 LQKENI. CDR3 protein: CASSPIMAGQETQYF. The CDR3, as DNA: TGTGCCAGCTCACCAATCATGGCAGGTCAAGAGACCCAGTACTTC. Full variable domain (remainder filled in from reference TRBV18 and TRBJ2-5): NAGVMQNPRHLVRRRGQEARLRCSPMKGHSHVYWYRQLPEEGLKFMVYLQKENIIDESGMPKERFSAEFPKEGPSILRIQQVVRGDSAAYFCASSPIMAGQETQYFGPGTRLLVL.

The chain joins TRBV4-1 to TRBJ1-2; D not certain. CDR3 length: 17 amino acids. Trimming pared 3 bases from V and 6 bases from J, leaving 23 bases between. From germline, CDR1 is MGHRA and CDR2 YSYEKL. CDR3 nucleotide sequence: TGCGCCAGCAGCCAGGGAGATTCGGAATTTAATTTGGATGGCTACACCTTC. Protein sequence: CASSQGDSEFNLDGYTF.

This clonotype was seen only a few times. This chain connects TRBV5-5 to TRBJ2-7; 10 bases map to TRBD1. Losses at the gene ends were 0 bases for V and 5 bases for J; bases not matched to a gene: 5. From germline, CDR1 is SGHKS and CDR2 YYEKEE (reference sequence). CDR3 length: 15 amino acids. CDR3 DNA: TGTGCCAGCAGCTTGGAGAGGGGACAGGGGAACGAGCAGTACTTC. The encoded protein is CASSLERGQGNEQYF.

CDR3 amino acids: CASSQDRGLAGALKNTGELFF. CDR3 in DNA: TGTGCCAGCAGCCAAGATCGGGGACTAGCGGGGGCCTTAAAGAACACCGGGGAGCTGTTTTTT. The V gene is TRBV4-2, the J gene TRBJ2-2; the match to TRBD2 covers 14 bases. This CDR3 contains 21 residues. Germline CDR1 LGHNA, CDR2 YNFKEQ. After removal of 0 bases from V and 1 base from J, the junction contained 10 bases not matched to a gene.

This rearrangement joins TRBV6-1 to TRBJ1-2; the D is unclear. Trimming took off 3 bases at V and 1 base at J, with 6 bases between the two ends. This CDR3 is built from 13 residues. Germline CDR1 is MNHNS and CDR2 is SASEGT. The CDR3 here is CASSEGHNYGYTF. The CDR3 DNA is TGTGCCAGCAGTGAGGGCCATAACTATGGCTACACCTTC.